Listed here are 18 T cell receptor beta chains from one sample, sequenced in a study of cytotoxic CD8 clonotypes in ibrutinib-treated CLL. TCRdb's table, derived via immunoSEQ multiplex PCR, lists solely in-frame clones and lacks some. The sample records about 84,000 clones, about 82% being singletons. Sample: PBMCs, taken before ibrutinib treatment. The receptors come from a human donor with chronic lymphocytic leukemia.

This clone was detected once. CDR3 nucleotide sequence: TGTGCCAGCAGACCGGACAGGGATTGGTCTGGGGCCAACGTCCTGACTTTC. This encodes CASRPDRDWSGANVLTF. The rearrangement joins TRBV27 to TRBJ2-6; TRBD1 matches at 8 bases. Germline values: CDR1 MNHEY, CDR2 SMNVEV (reference sequence). The trim removed 6 bases at V and 1 base at J, leaving 8 bases unmatched. The CDR3 covers 17 residues.

This chain uses TRBV19 with TRBJ2-3; TRBD2 is a possible D gene (5 bases). CDR3 size: 16 residues. Germline values: CDR1 LNHDA, CDR2 SQIVND (reference sequence). V lost 5 bases, J lost 1 base, and 16 bases lay in between. CDR3: CASSGLGSGGTDTQYF. CDR3 sequence (DNA): TGTGCCAGTAGTGGACTGGGGTCCGGGGGCACAGATACGCAGTATTTT. Full variable domain (missing parts from reference TRBV19 and TRBJ2-3): DGGITQSPKYLFRKEGQNVTLSCEQNLNHDAMYWYRQDPGQGLRLIYYSQIVNDFQKGDIAEGYSVSREKKESFPLTVTSAQKNPTAFYLCASSGLGSGGTDTQYFGPGTRLTVL.

This chain joins TRBV19 and TRBJ2-1, with TRBD2 identical over 15 bases. The CDR3 extends over 16 amino acids. CDR1 and CDR2 (germline): LNHDA, SQIVND (reference sequence). The V segment lost 6 bases and the J segment 7 bases; nucleotides outside the gene matches: 7. The chain's CDR3 is CASRRGLAGGRNEQFF. The DNA for the CDR3 is TGTGCCAGTAGACGTGGACTAGCGGGAGGGCGTAATGAGCAGTTCTTC.

CDR3 residues: CASRIASRRTDTQYF. The CDR3 DNA follows: TGTGCCAGCAGGATAGCGTCCAGGCGCACAGATACGCAGTATTTT. The chain recombines TRBV11-2 with TRBJ2-3, with D maybe TRBD2 (5 bases). The V gene's germline CDR1 is SGHAT and CDR2 FQNNGV. The CDR3 length is 15 residues. Trimming stripped 6 bases from V and 1 base from J, with 14 bases between.

The V call is TRBV7-6, the J call TRBJ2-5; 9 bases agree with TRBD1. This CDR3 comprises 16 residues. V shed 1 base and J 2 bases; nucleotides not matched to a gene: 5. The germline V gene has CDR1 SGHVS and CDR2 FNYEAQ. CDR3 sequence: CASSLGLGTGQETQYF. The CDR3 DNA reads as TGTGCCAGCAGCTTAGGTCTAGGGACAGGGCAAGAGACCCAGTACTTC.

The chain recombines TRBV28 with TRBJ1-1; maybe TRBD1 (6 bases). CDR1 is MDHEN, CDR2 SYDVKM, per germline. The CDR3 runs 14 residues. Trimming removed 5 bases from V and 3 bases from J, with 13 bases in between. The CDR3: CASSLTGWDTEAFF. Written as DNA, the CDR3 is TGTGCCAGCAGTCTAACAGGGTGGGACACTGAAGCTTTCTTT.

The chain joins TRBV19 to TRBJ1-3, with no clear D. The V gene's germline CDR1 is LNHDA and CDR2 SQIVND (reference sequence). With 2 bases removed from V and 4 bases from J, the gap between germline ends came to 3 bases. The CDR3 sequence is 12 residues long. CDR3 in DNA: TGTGCCAGTAGTATACCCGGAAACACCATATATTTT. It yields the protein CASSIPGNTIYF.

The chain is built from TRBV18 and TRBJ2-7; no clear D. The V end lost 4 bases, the J end lost 2 bases, and 12 bases lay between the germline ends. Germline loops: CDR1 KGHSH, CDR2 LQKENI. CDR3 size: 14 residues. CDR3 bases: TGTGCCAGCTCACGGATGGACGGACCCTACGAGCAGTACTTC. This encodes CASSRMDGPYEQYF.

This rearrangement joins TRBV15 to TRBJ1-2, with 8 bases that match TRBD1. The length of the CDR3 is 16 residues. Trimming removed 1 base from V and 7 bases from J; junction bases left unmatched: 11. CDR1 and CDR2 (germline): LNHNV, YYDKDF (reference sequence). CDR3 DNA sequence: TGTGCCACCAGCAGAGGAAAACAGGGGGTTGTTGGTGGCTACACCTTC. Protein sequence: CATSRGKQGVVGGYTF.

This clone was seen once. The chain is built from TRBV9 and TRBJ2-3; TRBD2 agrees at 8 bases. J was trimmed by 5 bases and V by 0 bases; bases with no gene match: 5. The CDR3 consists of 15 residues. The germline CDR1 and CDR2 sequences are SGDLS and YYNGEE. For the CDR3, the DNA is TGTGCCAGCAGCGTAGCGGGAGGGCCCATAGATACGCAGTATTTT. It translates to CASSVAGGPIDTQYF.

This chain uses TRBV7-8 with TRBJ2-7; D remains ambiguous. Trimming pared 1 base from V and 2 bases from J, leaving 9 bases between. Per germline, CDR1 SGHVS and CDR2 FQNEAQ. The CDR3 is 14 residues long. This CDR3 reads CASSLGAQPYEQYF. CDR3 sequence (DNA): TGTGCCAGCAGCTTAGGGGCACAACCCTACGAGCAGTACTTC. The variable domain in full, with the rest retrieved from reference TRBV7-8 and TRBJ2-7, is GAGVSQSPRYKVAKRGQDVALRCDPISGHVSLFWYQQALGQGPEFLTYFQNEAQLDKSGLPSDRFFAERPEGSVSTLKIQRTQQEDSAVYLCASSLGAQPYEQYFGPGTRLTVT.

This chain links TRBV28 with TRBJ1-5; 8 positions agree with TRBD1. The length of the CDR3 is 15 residues. Unmatched junction bases numbered 14, after V lost 5 bases and J lost 11 bases. CDR1 MDHEN and CDR2 SYDVKM come from the germline V gene. Here the CDR3 DNA reads TGTGCCAGCAGTGGGACAGGCGTCCAGACCCGGTCCCAGCATTTT. Translated, it gives CASSGTGVQTRSQHF.

CDR3 in amino acids: CASTYGLTTSYEQYF. DNA of the CDR3: TGTGCCAGCACCTATGGACTAACCACCTCCTACGAGCAGTACTTC. The chain joins TRBV28 to TRBJ2-7; perhaps TRBD2 as D (6 bases). CDR1 and CDR2 from the germline V gene are MDHEN and SYDVKM. This CDR3 region has 15 residues. The ends were cut back, 7 bases at V and 0 bases at J, with 16 bases in the middle.

V usage is TRBV15 and J usage is TRBJ2-3; TRBD1 agrees at 7 bases. Trimming took 8 bases from V and 5 from J; bases not matched to a gene: 13. Germline V CDR1 and CDR2: LNHNV, YYDKDF (reference sequence). The length of the CDR3 is 15 residues. CDR3 in DNA: TGTGCCACCTCACACGGCAGGGGGAGAGTAGATACGCAGTATTTT. Translation gives CATSHGRGRVDTQYF.

J is TRBJ1-2 and V is TRBV27; 8 bases fit TRBD1. V gave up 4 bases and J gave up 9 bases; unmatched junction bases: 7. The CDR3 totals 13 residues. The germline V gene encodes CDR1 MNHEY and CDR2 SMNVEV (reference sequence). The CDR3 DNA sequence: TGTGCCAGCAGTTCGGCGGACAGGGTCCGCTACACCTTC. This translates into CASSSADRVRYTF.

The chain recombines TRBV5-1 with TRBJ2-3, with a possible D match to TRBD2 (6 bases). The CDR3 totals 13 residues. The V end lost 4 bases, the J end lost 1 base, and 7 bases lay between the germline ends. The V gene's germline CDR1 is SGHRS and CDR2 YFSETQ. The CDR3 DNA is TGCGCCAGCAGCGCTAGCGGCACAGATACGCAGTATTTT. Its translation: CASSASGTDTQYF.

As to this clone: Its ends do not fully match the called genes, so a read error is possible. V usage is TRBV5-4 and J usage is TRBJ2-5; TRBD2 matches 9 bases. This CDR3 has 19 residues. Germline V gene data show CDR1 as SGHNT and CDR2 as YYREEE (reference sequence). This CDR3 is CASSLPPGLAGMGEESQYF. The CDR3 DNA reads as TGTGCCAGCAGCTTGCCCCCGGGACTAGCCGGCATGGGGGAAGAGAGCCAGTACTTC.

The J gene is TRBJ1-4, the V gene TRBV5-1; 9 bases map to TRBD1. CDR3 size: 16 residues. V dropped 5 bases and J dropped 8; count of bases not matched to a gene: 13. Per the germline V gene, CDR1 is SGHRS and CDR2 is YFSETQ. CDR3 sequence: CASRLGSGQGREKLFF. For the CDR3, the DNA is TGCGCCAGCAGATTAGGGTCCGGACAGGGGAGAGAAAAACTGTTTTTT.